This TCR beta chain was identified in a study of control samples from healthy donors and cancer patients. The CDR3 is 14 amino acids. V was clipped by 5 bases and J by 2 bases, with 10 bases between them. Germline assignment: CDR1 SGHTA and CDR2 FQGTGA. Clones were sequenced by immunoSEQ multiplex PCR, and TCRdb holds only the in-frame ones, with some missing. This sample carries fewer than 120,000 clones, approximately 87% of them seen once, and the ten largest clones take roughly 3.5%. The sample taken for sequencing was PBMCs. This TCR derives from a woman between 55 and 75 years old with lung cancer. This chain uses TRBV7-3 with TRBJ1-3, with a weak D call TRBD1 (5 bases). The CDR3 bases are TGTGCCAGCAGCCCGGGGGGGACTGGAAACACCATATATTTT. Encoded protein: CASSPGGTGNTIYF. The full variable domain, completed using reference TRBV7-3 and TRBJ1-3, is GAGVSQTPSNKVTEKGKYVELRCDPISGHTALYWYRQSLGQGPEFLIYFQGTGAADDSGLPNDRFFAVRPEGSVSTLKIQRTERGDSAVYLCASSPGGTGNTIYFGEGSWLTVV.